This TCR beta chain comes out of a study of metastatic and nonmetastatic thyroid tumors. Study in general: It was across blood and tumor or nodule tissue from malignant and benign thyroid patients that repertoires were compared.

No treatment of any kind had been given to any patient before thyroid surgery. Original methodology: For papillary thyroid cancer, a distant-metastasis classifier was constructed from CDR3 differences observed across clinicopathological groups. TCRdb re-called clones via MiXCR from the PCR reads. The V and J calls were not made by the authors but by TCRdb's processing. The sample has tens of thousands of clones, around an eighth seen once. General study results and limits: The reported finding was significantly higher TCR beta diversity in malignant thyroid tumors relative to benign nodules, in blood and tumor.

This clone was recorded at least ten times. As yet, its antigen is unknown. CDR3 length: 15 amino acids. V was clipped by 4 bases and J by 6 bases; unmatched bases: 8. CDR1 is MGHRA, CDR2 YSYEKL, per germline. What was sequenced was tumor tissue. The source of this sequence is a female donor with papillary thyroid cancer or a benign thyroid nodule (not recorded which). Some clones in this sample may be carry-over from other donors' samples. The chain recombines TRBV4-1 with TRBJ2-7; 11 bases align to TRBD2. For the CDR3, the DNA is TGCGCCAGCAGCCGGAACTCAGGACTAGCGGGCGAGCAGTACTTC. Protein sequence: CASSRNSGLAGEQYF.